This TCR beta chain emerged from a study of cytomegalovirus exposure and HLA in healthy donors. A remark on this clone: Its specificity is unknown.

Findings of the study overall: The investigators catalogued 150 to 200 TCR beta chains as cytomegalovirus-associated. Most TCR sequences were seen very rarely across donors, but some public TCRs occurred in many.

TCRdb's copy holds only in-frame clones and misses some; the assay was immunoSEQ multiplex PCR. The data show 65,000 to 95,000 clones, 93% seen once. The receptor comes from a young woman in good health and CMV-seronegative. Sequenced material: PBMCs.

CDR3 sequence (DNA): TGCGCCAGCAGCTTGGGTCTAGCGGGACTTAAAGATACGCAGTATTTT. Its protein product is CASSLGLAGLKDTQYF. This rearrangement joins TRBV5-1 to TRBJ2-3, with TRBD2 matching over 9 bases. J was trimmed by 5 bases and V by 0 bases; bases with no gene match: 7. The CDR3 totals 16 residues. Germline V gene sequence: CDR1 SGHRS, CDR2 YFSETQ.